This TCR beta chain derives from a study of T cell responses to AZD1222 COVID-19 vaccine. The assay was immunoSEQ multiplex PCR, and TCRdb's table has in-frame clones only and misses some. The sample shows about 150,000 clones, more than 75% of them seen only once. Findings of the study overall: Of spike-specific TCRs, nearly half reportedly target regions left unmutated in variants. An increase in Spike-specific TCR breadth and depth was observed after two AZD1222 doses.

Notes on this clone: What it binds is not known.

Trimming at V came to 5 bases and at J to 6 bases, leaving 16 bases not matched to a gene. This CDR3 has 19 residues. Germline loops: CDR1 SGHRS, CDR2 YFSETQ. This specimen consisted of peripheral blood, obtained on day 0 of AZD1222 vaccination. J is TRBJ2-1 and V is TRBV5-1; 14 positions agree with TRBD2. This clonotype originated in an adult in good health. DNA of the CDR3: TGCGCCAGCAGACCCACGGAGATCGTGACTAGCGGGGGGGCCAATGAGCAGTTCTTC. Amino acid sequence: CASRPTEIVTSGGANEQFF.